One and the same sample provided the 21 T cell receptor beta chains below, sequenced in a study. TCRdb reprocessed the RT-PCR reads with MiXCR, giving one entry per CDR3 protein. Of almost 700,000 distinct CDR3 sequences listed, approximately 15% are singletons. The sample taken for sequencing was memory CD4+ T cells from blood. The receptors stem from a female donor in good health, serving as a healthy control.

This clonotype has a handful of counts. This sequence joins TRBV6-1 and TRBJ2-7; 7 nucleotides line up with TRBD2. The CDR3 has 17 amino acids. From germline, CDR1 is MNHNS and CDR2 SASEGT. V lost 1 base and J lost 3; bases outside the gene matches: 12. The CDR3 nucleotides read TGTGCCAGCAGTGAAGAGTTTGGAACGGGAGGTGTCTACGAGCAGTACTTC. It encodes CASSEEFGTGGVYEQYF.

This clonotype was counted a few times. The V call is TRBV5-1, the J call TRBJ2-2, with D perhaps TRBD2 (5 bases). CDR1 and CDR2 (germline): SGHRS, YFSETQ. There are 13 residues in the CDR3. Trimming cost V 7 bases and J 3 bases, with 10 bases left between them. The CDR3 protein is CASGGSYTGELFF. The CDR3 DNA reads TGCGCCAGCGGAGGCAGCTACACCGGGGAGCTGTTTTTT.

A few counts support this clonotype. The rearrangement links TRBV3-1 to TRBJ2-7; no definite D call. The CDR3 loop spans 12 amino acids. CDR1 is LGHDT and CDR2 is YNNKEL in the germline V gene (reference sequence). Trimming took off 2 bases at V and 4 bases at J, with 6 bases between the two ends. As DNA, the CDR3 is TGTGCCAGCAGCCAAAGAGAATACGAGCAGTACTTC. Its protein product is CASSQREYEQYF.

This clonotype was observed a handful of times. The rearrangement uses TRBV11-2 and TRBJ1-2; D may be TRBD1 (5 bases). The CDR3 extends over 13 amino acids. Germline loops: CDR1 SGHAT, CDR2 FQNNGV. Trimming took 6 bases from V and 4 from J, leaving 12 bases between them. The chain's CDR3 is CASRRAGPYGYTF. In DNA form, the CDR3 reads TGTGCCAGCAGGCGTGCAGGGCCCTATGGCTACACCTTC. Drawing the rest from reference TRBV11-2 and TRBJ1-2, the complete variable domain is EAGVAQSPRYKIIEKRQSVAFWCNPISGHATLYWYQQILGQGPKLLIQFQNNGVVDDSQLPKDRFSAERLKGVDSTLKIQPAKLEDSAVYLCASRRAGPYGYTFGSGTRLTVV.

The rearrangement links TRBV7-2 to TRBJ2-3; 9 bases map to TRBD2. CDR1 is SGHTA, CDR2 FQGNSA, per germline. This CDR3 region has 16 residues. Germline trimming cut 3 bases from V and 4 bases from J; bases unmatched to any gene: 8. The CDR3 loop is CASSFNSRGRADTQYF. CDR3 in DNA: TGTGCCAGCAGCTTTAACAGCCGCGGGAGGGCAGATACGCAGTATTTT.

This clonotype occurred many times. This chain joins TRBV6-6 and TRBJ1-1; D gene ambiguous. The CDR3 covers 11 residues. Between the trimmed V and J ends, which lost 6 bases and 3 bases, there was a span of 5 bases. The germline gives CDR1 MNHNY, CDR2 SVGAGI (reference sequence). The CDR3 region has the DNA TGTGCCAGCAGAACCCACACTGAAGCTTTCTTT. The encoded protein is CASRTHTEAFF.

This clonotype occurred many times. One junction end does not reproduce the germline sequence, and a read error may be involved. The chain has TRBV12-3 or TRBV12-4 and TRBJ1-1; D is uncertain. The CDR3 runs 11 residues. In DNA, the CDR3 is TGTGCCAGCAGTTTTGGGCAGCGGGAGACCTTT. This translates into CASSFGQRETF.

V is TRBV10-3 and J is TRBJ1-5, with a tentative D call TRBD1 (5 bases). Trimming shortened V by 4 bases and J by 4 bases, and 11 bases separated the two germline ends. The CDR3 contains 14 residues. Germline CDR1 ENHRY, CDR2 SYGVKD. The CDR3 loop is CAISGDSLNQPQHF. The CDR3 nucleotides are TGTGCCATCAGTGGGGACTCCCTAAATCAGCCCCAGCATTTT.

The chain is built from TRBV10-3 and TRBJ2-7; D is unresolved. The CDR3 runs 12 residues. Germline values: CDR1 ENHRY, CDR2 SYGVKD. Trimming removed 4 bases from V and 2 bases from J, with 6 bases in between. The CDR3 protein is CAISAEAYEQYF. For the CDR3, the DNA is TGTGCCATCAGTGCCGAGGCCTACGAGCAGTACTTC.

The rearrangement uses TRBV20-1 and TRBJ2-5; 9 bases agree with TRBD2. Germline CDR1 and CDR2: DFQATT and SNEGSKA (reference sequence). This CDR3 has 16 residues. V trimming: 0 bases; J trimming: 5 bases; junction bases outside the gene matches: 10. In DNA, the CDR3 is TGCAGTGCTAGAGATCAGCGCGGGAGGGCCGGGGAGACCCAGTACTTC. This encodes CSARDQRGRAGETQYF.

This chain joins TRBV11-2 and TRBJ1-6; weak D call: TRBD1 (5 bases). V was trimmed by 2 bases and J by 9 bases, leaving 17 bases between them. The CDR3 contains 16 residues. CDR1 and CDR2 from the germline V gene are SGHAT and FQNNGV. As DNA, the CDR3 is TGTGCCAGCAGCTTATCTGACGGCGGGGGAGGTTCACCCCTCCACTTT. This encodes CASSLSDGGGGSPLHF.

This chain links TRBV18 with TRBJ2-5; D possibly corresponds to TRBD2 (5 bases). Germline V CDR1 and CDR2: KGHSH, LQKENI. The CDR3 runs to 13 residues. V gave up 1 base and J gave up 5 bases, with 8 bases separating them. Here the CDR3 DNA reads TGTGCCAGCTCACCACGAGGGTGGGAGACCCAGTACTTC. It specifies CASSPRGWETQYF.

This clonotype came up a few times. The chain has TRBV6-1 and TRBJ2-1, with 8 bases lining up with TRBD2. With 6 bases clipped from V and 9 bases from J, the junction kept 10 bases outside the gene matches. Germline V gives CDR1 MNHNS, CDR2 SASEGT. The CDR3 has 14 residues. CDR3 sequence: CASRAGLDVGEQFF. In DNA, the CDR3 is TGTGCCAGCAGGGCGGGACTAGATGTGGGTGAGCAGTTCTTC.

V usage is TRBV27 and J usage is TRBJ2-3; the match to TRBD2 covers 10 bases. The J segment lost 3 bases and the V segment lost 10 bases, leaving 16 bases of the junction unmatched. CDR1 is MNHEY, CDR2 SMNVEV, per germline (reference sequence). The CDR3 has 17 residues. As DNA, the CDR3 is TGTGCCATCCTCCGGGGTGGAGCGGGAGGGTTGACAGATACGCAGTATTTT. Translating it yields CAILRGGAGGLTDTQYF.

This chain joins TRBV6-2 or TRBV6-3 and TRBJ1-5; no reliable D call. CDR1 and CDR2 from the germline V gene are MNHEY and SVGEGT. V lost 6 bases and J lost 4, with 16 bases in between. The CDR3 consists of 15 residues. CDR3 nucleotides: TGTGCCAGCAGGCTCGTCTTCCAGGAAAATCAGCCCCAGCATTTT. The encoded protein is CASRLVFQENQPQHF.

CDR3 loop: CSAAGKTLWDTEAFF. The CDR3, as DNA: TGCAGTGCCGCAGGGAAAACATTATGGGACACTGAAGCTTTCTTT. This chain links TRBV20-1 with TRBJ1-1, with D possibly being TRBD1 (5 bases). Trimming pared 6 bases from V and 3 bases from J, leaving 20 bases between. Germline-derived CDR1 and CDR2 are DFQATT and SNEGSKA (reference sequence). The CDR3 runs 15 residues.

V gene TRBV28 combines with J gene TRBJ1-1; D remains ambiguous. From germline, CDR1 is MDHEN and CDR2 SYDVKM. Trimming took 6 bases from V and 9 from J, leaving 14 bases between them. This CDR3 region has 12 residues. CDR3 nucleotides: TGTGCCAGCAGCCTTCCCAGTGACCAAGCTTTCTTT. This translates into CASSLPSDQAFF. The full variable domain, with the rest looked up from reference TRBV28 and TRBJ1-1, is DVKVTQSSRYLVKRTGEKVFLECVQDMDHENMFWYRQDPGLGLRLIYFSYDVKMKEKGDIPEGYSVSREKKERFSLILESASTNQTSMYLCASSLPSDQAFFGQGTRLTVV.

J is TRBJ2-3 and V is TRBV6-2 or TRBV6-3; tentatively, D is TRBD1 (6 bases). The CDR3 is 14 amino acids. Germline-derived CDR1 and CDR2 are MNHEY and SVGEGT. V was cut by 7 bases and J by 8 bases, with 19 bases left in between. CDR3 amino acids: CASKVAARGITQYF. CDR3 sequence (DNA): TGTGCCAGCAAGGTAGCAGCGAGGGGGATTACGCAGTATTTT.

This clonotype was detected a few times. The chain has TRBV20-1 and TRBJ1-1; D call uncertain. The V gene's germline CDR1 is DFQATT and CDR2 SNEGSKA (reference sequence). This CDR3 spans 12 amino acids. CDR3 sequence reads: CTGWNLNTEAFF. CDR3 nucleotide sequence: TGCACGGGTTGGAATTTGAACACTGAAGCTTTCTTT.

This clonotype was seen ten or more times. The genes are TRBV5-1 and TRBJ1-2, with 8 bases that match TRBD1. The CDR3 runs 15 residues. Unmatched junction bases numbered 7, after V lost 3 bases and J lost 3 bases. Germline CDR1 and CDR2: SGHRS and YFSETQ. The CDR3 loop reads CASSYAPGQDYGYTF. CDR3 nucleotide sequence: TGCGCCAGCAGCTACGCCCCGGGACAGGACTATGGCTACACCTTC.

The chain uses TRBV7-2 and TRBJ2-1; D perhaps matches TRBD2 (7 bases). V was clipped by 2 bases and J by 5 bases, with 16 bases between them. Looked up from germline, CDR1 is SGHTA and CDR2 is FQGNSA. This CDR3 has 16 amino acids. The DNA for the CDR3 is TGTGCCAGCAGCTTATTCGGGGGGCTGATTGACAATGAGCAGTTCTTC. Its protein product is CASSLFGGLIDNEQFF.